These 21 T cell receptor beta chains were sequenced from one sample in a study of T cell changes during pregnancy in multiple sclerosis. TCRdb's copy holds only in-frame clones and misses some; the assay was immunoSEQ multiplex PCR. The repertoire consists of more than 90,000 clones, with more than 85% occurring once and the leading ten covering 1.5%. The source material was peripheral blood, sampled in the third trimester of pregnancy. These receptors came from a female donor with multiple sclerosis, enrolled in a pregnancy study.

This clone appeared once. The chain uses TRBV30 and TRBJ2-5; TRBD2 might be the D (6 bases). There are 16 residues in the CDR3. The germline gives CDR1 GTSNPN, CDR2 SVGIG (reference sequence). V lost 2 bases to trimming and J lost 4 bases, with 20 bases between them. Here the CDR3 reads CAWSMRAGRRGETQYF. Written as DNA, the CDR3 is TGTGCCTGGAGTATGCGGGCGGGGAGGAGGGGAGAGACCCAGTACTTC.

V gene TRBV18 combines with J gene TRBJ1-4; D is possibly TRBD1 (5 bases). V was shortened by 1 base and J by 0 bases, with 9 bases between the two germline ends. Per the germline V gene, CDR1 is KGHSH and CDR2 is LQKENI. This CDR3 is 16 amino acids long. In DNA, the CDR3 is TGTGCCAGCTCACCACTGGGACTTTCAACTAATGAAAAACTGTTTTTT. It encodes CASSPLGLSTNEKLFF.

The chain has TRBV7-8 and TRBJ1-4; 8 positions match TRBD1. V shed 0 bases and J 6 bases; nucleotides not matched to a gene: 6. The CDR3 sequence is 16 residues long. Germline V CDR1 and CDR2: SGHVS, FQNEAQ. The DNA for the CDR3 is TGTGCCAGCAGCTTAGCAATCAGGGGGCGCGATGAAAAACTGTTTTTT. It translates to CASSLAIRGRDEKLFF.

Only one count was recorded for this clone. The chain couples TRBV5-4 to TRBJ2-1; TRBD2 matches at 8 bases. V trimming: 1 base; J trimming: 6 bases; junction bases outside the gene matches: 6. This CDR3 is 15 amino acids long. Germline V gene data show CDR1 as SGHNT and CDR2 as YYREEE (reference sequence). Here the CDR3 reads CASSLMSGSRNEQFF. The CDR3 region has the DNA TGTGCCAGCAGCTTGATGAGCGGGAGTCGCAATGAGCAGTTCTTC.

The chain is built from TRBV5-1 and TRBJ2-3, with D possibly matching TRBD2 (6 bases). Trimming took 0 bases from V and 3 from J, leaving 11 bases between them. Per germline, CDR1 SGHRS and CDR2 YFSETQ. CDR3 length: 15 residues. The CDR3 sequence: CASSLAGVLTDTQYF. CDR3 DNA: TGCGCCAGCAGCTTGGCGGGAGTTTTAACAGATACGCAGTATTTT.

The gene calls are TRBV5-4 and TRBJ2-1; D is uncertain. The germline gives CDR1 SGHNT, CDR2 YYREEE (reference sequence). The CDR3 spans 15 residues. V lost 1 base and J lost 0, with 8 bases in between. The CDR3 reads CASSLSVSSYNEQFF. CDR3 nucleotides: TGTGCCAGCAGCTTGTCCGTATCCTCCTACAATGAGCAGTTCTTC.

This clone has only a few counts. The chain uses TRBV5-1 and TRBJ1-6, with D possibly TRBD1 on 6 matching bases. Trimming cost V 2 bases and J 0 bases, with 9 bases left between them. Germline-derived CDR1 and CDR2 are SGHRS and YFSETQ. The CDR3 length is 16 residues. CDR3 bases: TGCGCCAGCAGCTTAGGGGGTGGCTCCTATAATTCACCCCTCCACTTT. This translates into CASSLGGGSYNSPLHF.

V usage is TRBV2 and J usage is TRBJ2-1; 9 bases map to TRBD1. The V and J ends lost 4 bases and 3 bases, in that order; junction bases with no gene match: 7. The V gene's germline CDR1 is SNHLY and CDR2 FYNNEI. There are 16 residues in the CDR3. This CDR3 reads CASSGTGTGSYNEQFF. CDR3 nucleotide sequence: TGTGCCAGCAGTGGAACCGGGACAGGGAGCTACAATGAGCAGTTCTTC.

For this clone: This same CDR3 is encoded by further DNA sequences in the sample. The rearrangement links TRBV5-6 to TRBJ1-2; no clear D gene. With 0 bases removed from V and 2 bases from J, the gap between germline ends came to 5 bases. This CDR3 contains 13 residues. Germline values: CDR1 SGHDT, CDR2 YYEEEE. The CDR3: CASSLGQNYGYTF. The CDR3 region has the DNA TGTGCCAGCAGCTTGGGGCAAAACTATGGCTACACCTTC.

The rearrangement joins TRBV10-2 to TRBJ1-5; D is perhaps TRBD1 (5 bases). V was shortened by 10 bases and J by 4 bases, with 14 bases between the two germline ends. CDR3 length equals 13 residues. Germline V CDR1 and CDR2: WSHSY, SAAADI. CDR3 protein: CATYGGANQPQHF. The CDR3 DNA follows: TGCGCCACCTATGGAGGGGCGAATCAGCCCCAGCATTTT.

The V call is TRBV19, the J call TRBJ1-1; 7 positions match TRBD1. The V and J ends lost 11 bases and 0 bases, in that order; junction bases with no gene match: 9. Germline-derived CDR1 and CDR2 are LNHDA and SQIVND (reference sequence). CDR3 length equals 14 residues. Here the CDR3 DNA reads TGTGCCTCAAAATCGGGACAGCTGAACACTGAAGCTTTCTTT. This sequence encodes CASKSGQLNTEAFF. Looking up the rest from reference TRBV19 and TRBJ1-1 gives the full variable domain: DGGITQSPKYLFRKEGQNVTLSCEQNLNHDAMYWYRQDPGQGLRLIYYSQIVNDFQKGDIAEGYSVSREKKESFPLTVTSAQKNPTAFYLCASKSGQLNTEAFFGQGTRLTVV.

The rearrangement uses TRBV18 and TRBJ1-1, with 8 bases fitting TRBD1. CDR1 is KGHSH and CDR2 is LQKENI in the germline V gene. Trimming at V came to 1 base and at J to 0 bases, leaving 7 bases not matched to a gene. The CDR3 totals 17 residues. The CDR3 spells CASSPQRTGPMNTEAFF. In nucleotides, the CDR3 is TGTGCCAGCTCACCACAAAGGACAGGGCCCATGAACACTGAAGCTTTCTTT.

The rearrangement uses TRBV19 and TRBJ1-1; D uncertain. Trimming took 6 bases from V and 0 from J, leaving 5 bases between them. Germline values: CDR1 LNHDA, CDR2 SQIVND (reference sequence). CDR3 size: 12 residues. As DNA, the CDR3 is TGTGCCAGTAGACAGATGAACACTGAAGCTTTCTTT. This gives the protein CASRQMNTEAFF.

The chain employs TRBV19 and TRBJ2-3, with 8 positions matching TRBD2. The V and J ends lost 3 bases and 4 bases, in that order; junction bases with no gene match: 6. Germline CDR1 and CDR2: LNHDA and SQIVND (reference sequence). The CDR3 has 15 residues. DNA for the CDR3: TGTGCCAGTAGTATTGGGACTAGTAGAGCAGATACGCAGTATTTT. Its protein product is CASSIGTSRADTQYF.

The chain employs TRBV5-6 and TRBJ1-1, with D perhaps TRBD1 (5 bases). V was clipped by 0 bases and J by 5 bases, with 14 bases between them. Per germline, CDR1 SGHDT and CDR2 YYEEEE. CDR3 length equals 15 residues. CDR3 nucleotides: TGTGCCAGCAGCTTGGCCAGGTGGGGGGGGACTGAAGCTTTCTTT. This sequence encodes CASSLARWGGTEAFF.

J is TRBJ2-3 and V is TRBV7-2, with 9 bases identical to TRBD1. CDR1 and CDR2 from the germline V gene are SGHTA and FQGNSA. This CDR3 is built from 14 residues. J gave up 4 bases and V 2 bases, and 1 base lay outside the gene matches. CDR3: CASSLTGGPDTQYF. The CDR3 DNA reads as TGTGCCAGCAGCTTAACAGGGGGCCCAGATACGCAGTATTTT. Full variable domain (outside the CDR3, taken from reference TRBV7-2 and TRBJ2-3): GAGVSQSPSNKVTEKGKDVELRCDPISGHTALYWYRQSLGQGLEFLIYFQGNSAPDKSGLPSDRFSAERTGGSVSTLTIQRTQQEDSAVYLCASSLTGGPDTQYFGPGTRLTVL.

CDR3 sequence reads: CASSLWAGGQETQYF. DNA for the CDR3: TGCGCCAGCAGCTTGTGGGCGGGAGGCCAAGAGACCCAGTACTTC. The genes are TRBV5-1 and TRBJ2-5, with 8 bases aligning to TRBD2. This CDR3 has 15 amino acids. Germline loops: CDR1 SGHRS, CDR2 YFSETQ. J lost 1 base, V lost 1 base, and 3 bases had no gene match.

This sequence joins TRBV6-1 and TRBJ1-2; 10 bases are a match to TRBD1. The V and J ends lost 4 bases and 2 bases, in that order; junction bases with no gene match: 4. CDR3 length: 15 amino acids. The germline V gene has CDR1 MNHNS and CDR2 SASEGT. In nucleotides, the CDR3 is TGTGCCAGCAGTGCCAGACAGGGGGCGAACTATGGCTACACCTTC. Residues: CASSARQGANYGYTF.

DNA for the CDR3: TGTGCCAGCAGCCCCGACAGGGCTGGGGCCAACGTCCTGACTTTC. Translation gives CASSPDRAGANVLTF. V is TRBV7-6 and J is TRBJ2-6; 7 nucleotides align to TRBD1. The length of the CDR3 is 15 residues. Trimming cost V 5 bases and J 2 bases; bases outside gene matches: 3. Germline V lookup: CDR1 SGHVS, CDR2 FNYEAQ.

V gene TRBV27 combines with J gene TRBJ2-7; weak D call: TRBD2 (5 bases). The length of the CDR3 is 11 residues. V gave up 9 bases and J gave up 2 bases, with 8 bases separating them. Germline assignment: CDR1 MNHEY and CDR2 SMNVEV (reference sequence). In nucleotides, the CDR3 is TGTGCCAGACGGACTGCCTACGAGCAGTACTTC. Its translation: CARRTAYEQYF.

The chain has TRBV19 and TRBJ2-6; no definite D call. The CDR3 is made up of 14 amino acids. Germline values: CDR1 LNHDA, CDR2 SQIVND (reference sequence). V lost 3 bases and J 0 bases, leaving 3 bases between the germline ends. The CDR3 region has the DNA TGTGCCAGTAGTATCCTCTCTGGGGCCAACGTCCTGACTTTC. Encoded protein: CASSILSGANVLTF.